The rows below give T cell receptor beta chains drawn from one sample of a study of beta chain features in type 1 diabetes. Assay: immunoSEQ multiplex PCR; the TCRdb copy retains only in-frame clones and omits some. In the table there are fewer than 650,000 clones, 15% to 18% of which are singletons. The source material was naive CD4+ T cells from blood. Every receptor here comes from a man aged 18-30 years in good health. CDR3s include the opening cysteine and the closing phenylalanine or tryptophan. A D gene is named only where the DNA matches it firmly. Some rows mark clone size as missing; the rest say once, few, many or name a class of expanded clone.

TRBJ1-5 TRBV30 - - TGTGCCTGGAGTAAACAAGGTACACAGCCCCAGCATTTT CAWSKQGTQPQHF
TRBJ1-2 TRBV9 - few TGTGCCAGCAGTGAATACAGATCCTATGGCTACACCTTC CASSEYRSYGYTF
TRBJ2-6 TRBV27 - - TGTGCCAGCAGTCTATCCCGCTCTGGGGCCAACGTCCTGACTTTC CASSLSRSGANVLTF
TRBJ2-7 TRBV28 TRBD1 few TGTGCCAGCAGTCCTTCACAGGGGGCATCGTACGAGCAGTACTTC CASSPSQGASYEQYF
TRBJ2-5 TRBV15 - - TGTGCCACCAGCAGAGTGGGGGGCAGGGGAGGAAAAAGGGAGACCCAGTACTTC CATSRVGGRGGKRETQYF
TRBJ2-1 TRBV20-1 - - TGCAGTCAAGGGTACAATGAGCAGTTCTTC CSQGYNEQFF
TRBJ2-6 TRBV28 TRBD1 - TGTGCCAGCAGCCCAGACAGGGGGGCTGGGGCCAACGTCCTGACTTTC CASSPDRGAGANVLTF
TRBJ2-7 TRBV4-1 - few TGCGCCAGCAGCCAAGATACCTACGAGCAGTACTTC CASSQDTYEQYF
TRBJ1-3 TRBV7-3 - - TGTGCCAGCAGCCCCGGGTTGGCGGGAAACACCATATATTTT CASSPGLAGNTIYF
TRBJ2-2 TRBV9 - - TGTGCCAGCAGCGTAGAAGTCACCGGGGAGCTGTTTTTT CASSVEVTGELFF
TRBJ2-7 TRBV29-1 TRBD1 - TGCAGCGTTTTCCGGACAGGGGGCAGCGGGGCCTACGAGCAGTACTTC CSVFRTGGSGAYEQYF
TRBJ2-5 TRBV7-2 - - TGTGCCAGCAGCTTAGGGCAGGGGAATCTCAAGACCCAGTACTTC CASSLGQGNLKTQYF
TRBJ2-1 TRBV5-1 - - TGCGCCAGCAGCCCCCTACAGGGTGAGCAGTTCTTC CASSPLQGEQFF
TRBJ1-2 TRBV9 - few TGTGCCAGCGCCCCGGGTTCGTATACAAACTATGGCTACACCTTC CASAPGSYTNYGYTF
TRBJ1-4 TRBV4-3 TRBD1 - TGCGCCAGCAGCCAAGGTATGACAGGGGGCGCGAGGAAACTGTTTTTT CASSQGMTGGARKLFF
TRBJ2-2 TRBV7-3 - - TGTGCCAGCAGCTTATCACAGACGAACACCGGGGAGCTGTTTTTT CASSLSQTNTGELFF
TRBJ2-6 TRBV18 - - TGTGCCAGCTCACCACCGTTGGGGACTGGGGCCAACGTCCTGACTTTC CASSPPLGTGANVLTF
TRBJ2-5 TRBV4-2 - - TGTGCCAGCAGCCGATCCGGGCAGTCCAAAGAGACCCAGTACTTC CASSRSGQSKETQYF
TRBJ1-1 TRBV29-1 - few TGCAGCGTTGCGGGGGCCTTGGTAGCCACTGAAGCTTTCTTT CSVAGALVATEAFF
TRBJ1-1 TRBV6-5 - - TGTGCCAGCGCTGACAGAGACACTGAAGCTTTCTTT CASADRDTEAFF
TRBJ1-3 TRBV7-2 - - TGTGCCAGCAGCCCCGCGGTACGTTCGAGCTCTGGAAACACCATATATTTT CASSPAVRSSSGNTIYF
TRBJ2-3 TRBV7-9 TRBD2 - TGTGCCAGCAGCCGTAGCGGGAGTGTGACCGATACGCAGTATTTT CASSRSGSVTDTQYF
TRBJ2-5 TRBV29-1 - - TGCAGCGTTGAGGTTCTGGGGGGCCTCGGGGAGACCCAGTACTTC CSVEVLGGLGETQYF
TRBJ2-1 TRBV11-2 - - TGTGCCAGCAGCTTAATAGGGTCCCCCAGGTACAATGAGCAGTTCTTC CASSLIGSPRYNEQFF
TRBJ2-7 TRBV10-3 - - TGTGCCATCAGTGTTTCGTCAGGGTCAGTCTACGAGCAGTACTTC CAISVSSGSVYEQYF
TRBJ2-2 TRBV7-9 TRBD2 few TGTGCCAGCAGCCTTAGCGGGGGACACACCGGGGAGCTGTTTTTT CASSLSGGHTGELFF
TRBJ2-7 TRBV27 - - TGTGCCAGCACCGAGCGGCGGGTTGGGCAGTACTTC CASTERRVGQYF
TRBJ1-1 TRBV29-1 - - TGCAGCGTTGCAAAGGGACGGAAGAACACTGAAGCTTTCTTT CSVAKGRKNTEAFF
TRBJ2-7 TRBV4-2 - few TGTGCCAGCAGCCAGCATCCCAGCGTCCAGGATGGGTACGAGCAGTACTTC CASSQHPSVQDGYEQYF
TRBJ2-3 TRBV4-3 - few TGCGCCAGCAGCCAAGGGAGGATTAGCACAGATACGCAGTATTTT CASSQGRISTDTQYF
TRBJ1-3 TRBV4-3 - - TGCGCCAGCAGCCAAGAAAGGGGTGGTGGAAACACCATATATTTT CASSQERGGGNTIYF
TRBJ1-1 TRBV15 - - TGTGCCACCAGCAGAGATCGAAGCACTGAAGCTTTCTTT CATSRDRSTEAFF
TRBJ1-5 TRBV7-2 - - TGTGCCAGCAGCTCCTCGGGGGCAGGGCAGCCCCAGCATTTT CASSSSGAGQPQHF
TRBJ2-1 TRBV7-2 - few TGTGCCTTGAGGGGGGGTCTTGAGCAGTTCTTC CALRGGLEQFF